This TCR beta chain stems from a study of cytomegalovirus exposure and HLA in healthy donors. The V end lost 0 bases, the J end lost 3 bases, and 9 bases lay between the germline ends. CDR1 is SGHKS, CDR2 YYEKEE, per germline (reference sequence). This CDR3 comprises 14 residues. PCR employed 60 Vbeta and 13 Jbeta primers. Produced via immunoSEQ multiplex PCR; TCRdb's table is partial and in-frame only. This table has some 200,000 clones, around 79% appearing once. In regard to this clone: The sample carries other DNA sequences with the same CDR3.

J is TRBJ1-2 and V is TRBV5-5; D perhaps matches TRBD1 (6 bases). This receptor was obtained from a male donor in good health and CMV-seropositive. The sample consisted of PBMCs. This CDR3 reads CASSLAGDYYGYTF. CDR3 DNA sequence: TGTGCCAGCAGCTTGGCAGGGGATTACTATGGCTACACCTTC.